Below are 17 T cell receptor beta chains sequenced from a single sample in a study of regulatory T cells in long-lasting Graves disease. Regarding time point: persistent/refractory GD, antithyroid drugs over 5 years with positive TRAb. RNA extracted from PBMCs served as the sequencing template. Building of the TCR beta libraries involved iRepertoire HTBI primers and Arm-PCR of CDR3 regions. TCRdb analysed the multiplex PCR reads with MiXCR anew, one entry per CDR3 protein. The data show 700,000 or so distinct CDR3 sequences, about 30% seen once. Material: peripheral blood mononuclear cells (PBMCs), obtained when the disease was refractory, from a patient treated with antithyroid drugs. The receptors were sampled from a female donor with Graves disease.

Concerning this clonotype: This could be a read error, since a much larger clone is one nucleotide away. In DNA, the CDR3 is TGTGCCAGCAGCATCTCTGGGGCCAACGTCCTGACTTTC. It codes for CASSISGANVLTF. The chain has TRBV28 and TRBJ2-6, with D uncertain. The V end was cut by 6 bases, the J end by 0 bases, with 3 bases between. The CDR3 has 13 amino acids. CDR1 is MDHEN, CDR2 SYDVKM, per germline.

This clonotype was observed a few times. V and J are TRBV6-1 and TRBJ2-7, with D tentatively TRBD2 (6 bases). Trimming stripped 8 bases from V and 3 bases from J, with 17 bases between. The CDR3 length is 14 residues. Per germline, CDR1 MNHNS and CDR2 SASEGT. CDR3 DNA: TGTGCCAGCGGAGGGAACCTGGGAGGCTACGAGCAGTACTTC. Protein product: CASGGNLGGYEQYF.

This clonotype was counted between two and nine times. The chain uses TRBV20-1 and TRBJ2-7; 10 nucleotides match TRBD2. Trimming removed 3 bases from V and 3 bases from J; junction bases left unmatched: 11. The CDR3 runs 16 residues. CDR1 and CDR2 from the germline V gene are DFQATT and SNEGSKA (reference sequence). The CDR3 DNA follows: TGCAGTGCTAGGGGGGGGTCTAGCGGGAGTTTCTACGAGCAGTACTTC. Its translation is CSARGGSSGSFYEQYF.

The rearrangement joins TRBV7-2 to TRBJ1-5; possible D gene TRBD1, 6 bases. CDR1 and CDR2 from the germline V gene are SGHTA and FQGNSA. This CDR3 has 15 amino acids. V lost 1 base and J 4 bases, leaving 11 bases between the germline ends. As DNA, the CDR3 is TGTGCCAGCAGCTTAGGGGACACGGTTAATCAGCCCCAGCATTTT. As protein: CASSLGDTVNQPQHF.

This clonotype was picked up one time. V and J are TRBV27 and TRBJ2-3, with 8 bases fitting TRBD1. The CDR3 is made up of 15 amino acids. The ends lost 8 bases at V and 2 bases at J; junction bases unmatched: 9. In germline, CDR1 is MNHEY, CDR2 SMNVEV (reference sequence). In nucleotides, the CDR3 is TGTGCCAGCTTATTGACAGGGGCATACACAGATACGCAGTATTTT. Protein product: CASLLTGAYTDTQYF.

This clonotype turned up a few times. The V call is TRBV5-1, the J call TRBJ1-2, with D perhaps TRBD1 (5 bases). Trimming pared 7 bases from V and 4 bases from J, leaving 11 bases between. Germline CDR1 SGHRS, CDR2 YFSETQ. This CDR3 region has 12 residues. The DNA for the CDR3 is TGCGCCAGCGACAGTGACGGCTATGGCTACACCTTC. It encodes CASDSDGYGYTF.

This clonotype came up many times. V gene TRBV12-3 or TRBV12-4 combines with J gene TRBJ1-2, with D possibly matching TRBD1 (6 bases). CDR3 length: 13 amino acids. Trimming removed 5 bases from V and 7 bases from J, with 14 bases in between. The CDR3 here is CASSTIAGAGYTF. For the CDR3, the DNA is TGTGCCAGCAGTACAATCGCGGGGGCTGGCTACACCTTC.

The V gene is TRBV6-5, the J gene TRBJ2-2; the D is unclear. The CDR3 extends over 11 amino acids. Germline V lookup: CDR1 MNHEY, CDR2 SVGAGI. Trimming left V 2 bases short and J 6 bases short, with 1 base between. CDR3 protein: CASSYAGELFF. The DNA of the CDR3 is TGTGCCAGCAGTTACGCCGGGGAGCTGTTTTTT.

This rearrangement joins TRBV4-1 to TRBJ1-2; 7 nucleotides align to TRBD1. There are 12 residues in the CDR3. V lost 5 bases, J lost 10 bases, and 7 bases stayed unmatched. Germline V CDR1 and CDR2: MGHRA, YSYEKL. CDR3 residues: CASSETGEVYTF. CDR3 in DNA: TGCGCCAGCAGCGAAACAGGGGAGGTCTACACCTTC.

This chain links TRBV12-3 or TRBV12-4 with TRBJ2-1; D may be TRBD2 (6 bases). This CDR3 comprises 13 residues. V lost 7 bases and J 12 bases, leaving 19 bases between the germline ends. CDR3 residues: CASKGGPSRWQFF. The CDR3 bases are TGTGCCAGCAAGGGAGGCCCCTCCCGGTGGCAGTTCTTC.

This clonotype was counted between two and nine times. The chain is built from TRBV9 and TRBJ2-5; 11 bases align to TRBD2. Trimming at V came to 0 bases and at J to 9 bases, leaving 4 bases not matched to a gene. The germline V gene has CDR1 SGDLS and CDR2 YYNGEE. This CDR3 has 14 amino acids. The CDR3 sequence: CASSVVGLAAPQYF. CDR3 nucleotides: TGTGCCAGCAGCGTAGTGGGACTAGCGGCCCCCCAGTACTTC.

In its sample, this clonotype was seen a few times. This rearrangement joins TRBV12-5 to TRBJ2-5; TRBD1 matches at 12 bases. From germline, CDR1 is LGHNT and CDR2 FRNRAP. This CDR3 contains 15 residues. The V segment lost 1 base and the J segment 7 bases; nucleotides outside the gene matches: 4. CDR3 nucleotide sequence: TGTGCTAGTGGTTTGGGCCGGGACAGGGGGCGGACCCAGTACTTC. It encodes CASGLGRDRGRTQYF.

This sequence joins TRBV3-1 and TRBJ2-5; perhaps TRBD2 as D (6 bases). The germline V gene has CDR1 LGHDT and CDR2 YNNKEL (reference sequence). V was pared by 1 base and J by 4 bases, with 19 bases between. The CDR3 length is 17 residues. DNA for the CDR3: TGTGCCAGCAGCCAAGGGGTAGGAGGGAGGTCGGGAGAGACCCAGTACTTC. Translating gives CASSQGVGGRSGETQYF.

This clonotype showed up many times. The gene calls are TRBV12-3 or TRBV12-4 and TRBJ2-5; the match to TRBD1 covers 7 bases. V was pared by 5 bases and J by 5 bases, with 14 bases of the junction left unmatched. This CDR3 has 16 residues. CDR3 protein: CASSPYRQLTGETQYF. DNA of the CDR3: TGTGCCAGCAGTCCATACAGACAGCTGACAGGGGAGACCCAGTACTTC.

This clonotype was counted only a few times. This likely comes from a read error, as the CDR3 has no conserved phenylalanine or tryptophan at its end. The chain is built from TRBV6-1 and TRBJ1-5; D not resolved. CDR1 is MNHNS and CDR2 is SASEGT in the germline V gene. This CDR3 has 13 amino acids. The V and J ends lost 6 bases and 4 bases respectively, with 10 bases between them. The CDR3 sequence: CASSRGVNQPQHL. In nucleotides, the CDR3 is TGTGCCAGCAGCAGAGGAGTGAATCAGCCCCAGCATCTT.

The V gene is TRBV5-4, the J gene TRBJ2-7, with D uncertain. Between the trimmed V and J ends, which lost 3 bases and 5 bases, there was a span of 12 bases. The CDR3 spans 13 residues. The germline V gene has CDR1 SGHNT and CDR2 YYREEE (reference sequence). Written as DNA, the CDR3 is TGTGCCAGCAGCTCGGCGAGGAGCAACGAGCAGTACTTC. Its protein is CASSSARSNEQYF.

This clonotype was detected ten times or more. The chain employs TRBV3-1 and TRBJ1-5, with D unclear. V dropped 4 bases and J dropped 4 bases, with 11 bases sitting between them. There are 14 residues in the CDR3. Germline lookup yields CDR1 LGHDT and CDR2 YNNKEL (reference sequence). CDR3 protein: CASSPRTSNQPQHF. The CDR3, as DNA: TGTGCCAGCAGCCCACGGACGTCTAATCAGCCCCAGCATTTT.